This TCR beta chain comes out of a study of T cells in Graves' hyperthyroidism and ophthalmopathy. Whole-study context: The authors collected peripheral blood at initial diagnosis, before any treatment.

This clonotype was detected only once. What it recognizes is unknown. The CDR3 loop spans 13 amino acids. V was cut by 7 bases and J by 0 bases, with 9 bases left in between. The germline V gene encodes CDR1 SGHRS and CDR2 YFSETQ. Researchers amplified the TCR beta CDR3 regions from RNA transcripts. First-round RT-PCR of the TCR CDR3 relied on the HTBI primer set. TCRdb fed the multiplex PCR reads into MiXCR, producing one record per CDR3 protein. Of around 720,000 distinct CDR3 sequences listed, 30% to 40% are singletons. A lack of ophthalmopathy progression within 18 months defined stable Graves' hyperthyroidism. Study results and caveats: Ophthalmopathy was predicted by the model a median of approximately 6 months ahead of onset.

The receptor's source is a woman aged 35 to 49 with Graves' hyperthyroidism. The chain employs TRBV5-1 and TRBJ2-3, with a weak D call TRBD2 (6 bases). Sequences were obtained from blood. The CDR3 region is CASGRGSTDTQYF. The CDR3 DNA follows: TGCGCCAGCGGGCGGGGTAGCACAGATACGCAGTATTTT.